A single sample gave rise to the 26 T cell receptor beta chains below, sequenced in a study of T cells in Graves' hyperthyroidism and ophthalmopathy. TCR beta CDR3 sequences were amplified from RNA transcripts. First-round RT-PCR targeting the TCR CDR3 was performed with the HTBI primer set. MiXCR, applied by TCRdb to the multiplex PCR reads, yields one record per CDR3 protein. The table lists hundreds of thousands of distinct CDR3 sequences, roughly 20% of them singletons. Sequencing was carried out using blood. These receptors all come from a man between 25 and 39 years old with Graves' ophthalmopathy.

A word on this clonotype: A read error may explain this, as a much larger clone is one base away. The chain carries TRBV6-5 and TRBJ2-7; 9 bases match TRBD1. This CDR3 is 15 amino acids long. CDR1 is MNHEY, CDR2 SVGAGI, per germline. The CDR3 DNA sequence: TGTGCCAGCAGTTACAGAGGACAGGGGATGTACGAGCACTACTTC. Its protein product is CASSYRGQGMYEHYF.

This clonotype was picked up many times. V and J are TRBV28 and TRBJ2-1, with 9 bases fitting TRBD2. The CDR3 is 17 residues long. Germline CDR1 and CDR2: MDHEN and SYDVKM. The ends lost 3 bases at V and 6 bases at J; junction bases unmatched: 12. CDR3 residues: CASSFLEAGGPVNEQFF. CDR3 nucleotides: TGTGCCAGCAGTTTTTTGGAGGCGGGAGGGCCTGTCAATGAGCAGTTCTTC.

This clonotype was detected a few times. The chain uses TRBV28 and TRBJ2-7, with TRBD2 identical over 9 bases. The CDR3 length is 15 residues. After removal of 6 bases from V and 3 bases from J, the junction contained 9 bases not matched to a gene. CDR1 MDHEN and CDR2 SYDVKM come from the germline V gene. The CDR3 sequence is CASSPGGSGSYEQYF. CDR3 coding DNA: TGTGCCAGCAGCCCCGGGGGTAGCGGGAGCTACGAGCAGTACTTC.

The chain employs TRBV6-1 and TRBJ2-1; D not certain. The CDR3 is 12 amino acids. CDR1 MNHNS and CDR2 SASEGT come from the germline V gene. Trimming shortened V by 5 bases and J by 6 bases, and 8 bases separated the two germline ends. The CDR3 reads CASSPVVNEQFF. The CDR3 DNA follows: TGTGCCAGCAGTCCCGTGGTCAATGAGCAGTTCTTC.

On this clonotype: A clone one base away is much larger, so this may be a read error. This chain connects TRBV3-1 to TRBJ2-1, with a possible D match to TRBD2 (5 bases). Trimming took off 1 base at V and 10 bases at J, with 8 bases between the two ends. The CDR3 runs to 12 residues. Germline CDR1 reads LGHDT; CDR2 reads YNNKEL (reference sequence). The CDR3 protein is CASSQGTLEQFF. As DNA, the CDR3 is TGTGCCAGCAGCCAAGGGACTCTCGAGCAGTTCTTC.

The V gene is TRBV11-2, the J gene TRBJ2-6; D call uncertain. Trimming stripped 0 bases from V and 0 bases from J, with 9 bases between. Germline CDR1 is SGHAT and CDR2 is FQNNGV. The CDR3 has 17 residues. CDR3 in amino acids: CASSLDLLVSGANVLTF. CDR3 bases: TGTGCCAGCAGCTTAGATCTCTTAGTCTCTGGGGCCAACGTCCTGACTTTC.

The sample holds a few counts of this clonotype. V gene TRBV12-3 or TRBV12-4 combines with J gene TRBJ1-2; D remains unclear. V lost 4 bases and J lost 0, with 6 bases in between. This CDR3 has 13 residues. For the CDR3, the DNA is TGTGCCAGCAGTTCCCCCGCTAACTATGGCTACACCTTC. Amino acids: CASSSPANYGYTF.

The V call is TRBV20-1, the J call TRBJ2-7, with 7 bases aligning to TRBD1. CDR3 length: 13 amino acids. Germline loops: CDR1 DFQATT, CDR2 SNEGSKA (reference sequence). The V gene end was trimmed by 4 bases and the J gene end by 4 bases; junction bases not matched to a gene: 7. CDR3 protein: CSATQGIGYEQYF. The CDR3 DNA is TGCAGTGCTACACAGGGGATTGGGTACGAGCAGTACTTC.

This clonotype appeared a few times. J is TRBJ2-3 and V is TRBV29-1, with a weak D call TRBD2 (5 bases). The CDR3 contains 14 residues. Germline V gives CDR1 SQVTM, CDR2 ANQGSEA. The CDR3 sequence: CTYERTASTDTQYF. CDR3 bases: TGCACCTACGAGCGGACCGCTAGCACAGATACGCAGTATTTT.

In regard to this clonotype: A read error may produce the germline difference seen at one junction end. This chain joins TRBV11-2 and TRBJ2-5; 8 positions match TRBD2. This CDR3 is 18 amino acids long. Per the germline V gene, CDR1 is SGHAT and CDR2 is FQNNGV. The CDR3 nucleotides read TGCGCCAGCAGCCCATCAGCGGTTGCGGCGGGAGGAAGAGAGACCCAGTACTTC. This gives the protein CASSPSAVAAGGRETQYF.

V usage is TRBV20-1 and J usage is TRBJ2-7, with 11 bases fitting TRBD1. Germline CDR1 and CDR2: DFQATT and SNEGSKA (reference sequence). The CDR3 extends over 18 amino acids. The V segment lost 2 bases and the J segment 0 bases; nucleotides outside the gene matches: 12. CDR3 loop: CSARLDRGLITSSYEQYF. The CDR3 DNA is TGCAGTGCTAGACTGGACAGGGGGCTAATTACGAGCTCCTACGAGCAGTACTTC.

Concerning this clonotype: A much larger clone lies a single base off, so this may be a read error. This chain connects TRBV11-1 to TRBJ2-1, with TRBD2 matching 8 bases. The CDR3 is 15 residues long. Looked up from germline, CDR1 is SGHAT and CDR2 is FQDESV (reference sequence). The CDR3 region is CASAGKGLVHNEQLF. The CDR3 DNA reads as TGTGCCAGCGCGGGGAAGGGACTAGTTCACAATGAGCAGCTCTTC.

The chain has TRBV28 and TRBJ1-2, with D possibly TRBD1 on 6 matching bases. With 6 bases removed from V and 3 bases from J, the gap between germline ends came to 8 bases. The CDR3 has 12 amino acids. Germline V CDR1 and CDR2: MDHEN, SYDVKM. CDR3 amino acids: CASSAGDYGYTF. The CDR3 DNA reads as TGTGCCAGCAGCGCAGGGGACTATGGCTACACCTTC.

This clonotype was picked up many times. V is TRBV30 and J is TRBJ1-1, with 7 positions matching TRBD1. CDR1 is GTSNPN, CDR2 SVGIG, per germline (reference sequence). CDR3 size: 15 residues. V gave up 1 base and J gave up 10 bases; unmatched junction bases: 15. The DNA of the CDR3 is TGTGCCTGGAGTGCATCGGACAGGCGGGCCTCTGGAGCTTTCTTT. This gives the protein CAWSASDRRASGAFF. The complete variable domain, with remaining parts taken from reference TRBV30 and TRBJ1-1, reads SQTIHQWPATLVQPVGSPLSLECTVEGTSNPNLYWYRQAAGRGLQLLFYSVGIGQISSEVPQNLSASRPQDRQFILSSKKLLLSDSGFYLCAWSASDRRASGAFFGQGTRLTVV.

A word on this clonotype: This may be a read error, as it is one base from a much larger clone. CDR3 in amino acids: CASKAGGSDEQFF. CDR3 DNA: TGTGCCAGCAAAGCGGGAGGGAGCGACGAGCAGTTCTTC. The chain uses TRBV11-2 and TRBJ2-1, with TRBD2 matching 10 bases. The CDR3 has 13 amino acids. J lost 10 bases, V lost 7 bases, and 7 bases had no gene match. Germline assignment: CDR1 SGHAT and CDR2 FQNNGV.

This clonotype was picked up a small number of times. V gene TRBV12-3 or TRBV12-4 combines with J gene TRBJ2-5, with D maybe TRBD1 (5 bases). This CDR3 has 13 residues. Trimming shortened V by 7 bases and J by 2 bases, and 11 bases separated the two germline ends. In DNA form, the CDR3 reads TGTGCCAGCAATAAAGGACAACAAGAGACCCAGTACTTC. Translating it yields CASNKGQQETQYF.

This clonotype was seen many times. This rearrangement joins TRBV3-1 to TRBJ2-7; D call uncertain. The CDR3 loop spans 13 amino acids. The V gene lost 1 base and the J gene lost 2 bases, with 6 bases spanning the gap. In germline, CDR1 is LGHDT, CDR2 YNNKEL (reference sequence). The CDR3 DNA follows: TGTGCCAGCAGCCAAGGGCTAGCCTACGAGCAGTACTTC. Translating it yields CASSQGLAYEQYF.

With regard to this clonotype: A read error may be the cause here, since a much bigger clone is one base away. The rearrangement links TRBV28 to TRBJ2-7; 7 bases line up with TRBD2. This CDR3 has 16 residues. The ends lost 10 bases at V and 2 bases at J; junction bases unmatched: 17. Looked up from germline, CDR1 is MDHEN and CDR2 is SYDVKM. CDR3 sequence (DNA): TGTGCCACCAGAGGCTGGGCTGCGGGAGAGGCCTACGAGCAGTACTTC. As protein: CATRGWAAGEAYEQYF.

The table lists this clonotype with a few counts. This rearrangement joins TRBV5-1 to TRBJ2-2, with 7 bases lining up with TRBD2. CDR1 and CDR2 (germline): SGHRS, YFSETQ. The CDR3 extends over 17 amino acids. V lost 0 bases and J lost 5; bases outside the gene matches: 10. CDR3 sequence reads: CASSLAGLAVGTGELFF. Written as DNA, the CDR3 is TGCGCCAGCAGCTTGGCCGGTCTAGCGGTAGGGACCGGGGAGCTGTTTTTT.

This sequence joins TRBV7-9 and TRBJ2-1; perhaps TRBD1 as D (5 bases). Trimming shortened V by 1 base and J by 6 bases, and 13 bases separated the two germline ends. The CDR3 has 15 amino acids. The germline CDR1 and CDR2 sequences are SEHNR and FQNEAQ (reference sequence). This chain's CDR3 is CASSLGQWLANEQFF. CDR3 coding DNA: TGTGCCAGCAGCTTAGGACAGTGGTTGGCCAATGAGCAGTTCTTC.

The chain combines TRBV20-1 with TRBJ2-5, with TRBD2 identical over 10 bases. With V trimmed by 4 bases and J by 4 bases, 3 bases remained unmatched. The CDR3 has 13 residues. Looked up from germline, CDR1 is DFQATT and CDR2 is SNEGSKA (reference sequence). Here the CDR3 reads CSATGTSAETQYF. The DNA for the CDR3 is TGCAGTGCTACCGGGACTAGCGCAGAGACCCAGTACTTC.

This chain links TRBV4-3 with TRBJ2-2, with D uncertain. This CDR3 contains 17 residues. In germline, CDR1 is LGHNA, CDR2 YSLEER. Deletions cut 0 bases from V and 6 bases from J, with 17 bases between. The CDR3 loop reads CASSQDFSTTFAGELFF. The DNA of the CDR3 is TGCGCCAGCAGCCAAGATTTCAGTACGACCTTCGCCGGGGAGCTGTTTTTT.

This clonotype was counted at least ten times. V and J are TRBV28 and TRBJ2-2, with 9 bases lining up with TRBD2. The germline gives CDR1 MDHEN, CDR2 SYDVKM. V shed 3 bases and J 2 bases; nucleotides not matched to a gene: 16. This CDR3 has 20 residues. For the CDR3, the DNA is TGTGCCAGCAGTTTCCCCCTAGGCGGTAGCGGGAGAATAAACACCGGGGAGCTGTTTTTT. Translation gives CASSFPLGGSGRINTGELFF.

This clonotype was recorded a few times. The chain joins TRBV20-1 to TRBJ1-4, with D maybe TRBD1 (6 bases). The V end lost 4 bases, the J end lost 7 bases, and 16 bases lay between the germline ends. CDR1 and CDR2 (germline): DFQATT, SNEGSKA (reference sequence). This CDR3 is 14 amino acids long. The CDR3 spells CSAKLSGQTEKLFF. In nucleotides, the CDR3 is TGCAGTGCTAAGCTAAGCGGACAGACTGAAAAACTGTTTTTT.

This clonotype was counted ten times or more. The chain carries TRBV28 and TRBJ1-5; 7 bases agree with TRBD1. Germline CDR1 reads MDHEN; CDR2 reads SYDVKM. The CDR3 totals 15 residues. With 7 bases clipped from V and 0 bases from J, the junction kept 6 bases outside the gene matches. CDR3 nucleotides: TGTGCCAGCAAATCAGGGACAGATAGCAATCAGCCCCAGCATTTT. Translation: CASKSGTDSNQPQHF.

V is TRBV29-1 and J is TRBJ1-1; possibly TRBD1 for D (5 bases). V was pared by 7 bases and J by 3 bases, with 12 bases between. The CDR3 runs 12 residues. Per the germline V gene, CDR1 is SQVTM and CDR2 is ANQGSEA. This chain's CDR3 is CSGFYRYTEAFF. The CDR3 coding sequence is TGCAGCGGATTTTACAGGTACACTGAAGCTTTCTTT. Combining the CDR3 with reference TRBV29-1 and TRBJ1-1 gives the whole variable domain SAVISQKPSRDICQRGTSLTIQCQVDSQVTMMFWYRQQPGQSLTLIATANQGSEATYESGFVIDKFPISRPNLTFSTLTVSNMSPEDSSIYLCSGFYRYTEAFFGQGTRLTVV.